This entry concerns a single T cell receptor (beta chain). Antigen unknown. The record originates from a study of blood T cells in healthy people across ages. Across the whole study: T cells yielded about one barcoded beta molecule per two cells through template switching. Study findings and constraints: The study found more naive CD4+ cells and higher diversity in long-lived than aged donors.

The junction had 12 bases not matched to a gene; V was cut back by 5 bases and J by 3 bases. CDR3 size: 18 residues. CDR1 is SGHTA and CDR2 is FQGNSA in the germline V gene. Primed by a sample-barcoded 5' primer and a J-beta primer mix, a second PCR proceeded for about 7 to 12 cycles. TCRdb fed the 5' RACE reads into MiXCR, producing one record per CDR3 protein. Of approximately 820,000 distinct CDR3 sequences listed, roughly 44% were seen once; the top ten hold roughly 19%. Sample: blood. This clonotype originated in a man in his fifties or sixties in good health. The J gene is TRBJ2-3, the V gene TRBV7-2; 12 bases match TRBD2. In DNA form, the CDR3 reads TGTGCCAGCAGCGGATTCGGACTAGCGGGGTCTCCGACAGATACGCAGTATTTT. This sequence encodes CASSGFGLAGSPTDTQYF.